The 14 T cell receptor beta chains presented below share a single source sample, sequenced in a study of blood T cell repertoires in COVID-19 (dated by TCRdb to about 2020). Libraries were built with the immunoSEQ multiplex PCR assay. The table was pulled from immuneACCESS by TCRdb, which kept in-frame rearrangements only. Such tables lose some clones; where checked, under half of the loss comes from unresolved V genes, and the rest has no known cause. The sample table contains about 180,000 clones; only one count was recorded for roughly four fifths of them. The top ten clonotypes cover approximately 8% of the sample. The sequencing input was peripheral blood. These receptor sequences come from a woman aged 70-85 years with COVID-19, enrolled during active disease.

This clone was picked up a small number of times. The V and J genes are TRBV27 and TRBJ2-7; D may be TRBD1 (5 bases). CDR3 length equals 15 residues. From germline, CDR1 is MNHEY and CDR2 SMNVEV (reference sequence). V lost 3 bases, J lost 0 bases, and 12 bases lay in between. The DNA for the CDR3 is TGTGCCAGCAGTTTCACAGGCCGTAGCTCCTACGAGCAGTACTTC. Protein: CASSFTGRSSYEQYF.

The J gene is TRBJ2-1, the V gene TRBV5-1; weak D call: TRBD2 (6 bases). Germline V CDR1 and CDR2: SGHRS, YFSETQ. The V and J ends lost 0 bases and 2 bases respectively, with 9 bases between them. This CDR3 spans 15 amino acids. CDR3 region: CASSLAPGAYNEQFF. The CDR3 DNA sequence: TGCGCCAGCAGCTTGGCTCCGGGAGCCTACAATGAGCAGTTCTTC.

The chain has TRBV28 and TRBJ2-2, with D maybe TRBD1 (6 bases). V gave up 7 bases and J gave up 3 bases, with 15 bases separating them. The germline V gene has CDR1 MDHEN and CDR2 SYDVKM. CDR3 size: 15 residues. CDR3 DNA sequence: TGTGCCAGCACCACCGGGACATACGACACCGGGGAGCTGTTTTTT. It is translated as CASTTGTYDTGELFF.

The chain is built from TRBV7-9 and TRBJ2-7, with 8 positions matching TRBD2. V lost 5 bases and J lost 6; bases outside the gene matches: 15. Germline V gene sequence: CDR1 SEHNR, CDR2 FQNEAQ (reference sequence). The CDR3 runs 16 residues. CDR3 sequence (DNA): TGTGCCAGCAGCGATAGTCAGGGACTAGACGGAAGCGAGCAGTACTTC. Its translation: CASSDSQGLDGSEQYF. Full variable domain (remainder filled in from reference TRBV7-9 and TRBJ2-7): DTGVSQNPRHKITKRGQNVTFRCDPISEHNRLYWYRQTLGQGPEFLTYFQNEAQLEKSRLLSDRFSAERPKGSFSTLEIQRTEQGDSAMYLCASSDSQGLDGSEQYFGPGTRLTVT.

The chain joins TRBV19 to TRBJ1-6; maybe TRBD1 (5 bases). CDR3 size: 16 residues. Trimming stripped 3 bases from V and 7 bases from J, with 16 bases between. The germline V gene encodes CDR1 LNHDA and CDR2 SQIVND (reference sequence). The CDR3 nucleotides are TGTGCCAGTAGTATCGGCCCAACAGGTCCAAATTCACCCCTCCACTTT. The encoded protein is CASSIGPTGPNSPLHF.

The chain couples TRBV7-9 to TRBJ1-3; tentative D call: TRBD1 (5 bases). The CDR3 runs 15 residues. CDR1 SEHNR and CDR2 FQNEAQ come from the germline V gene (reference sequence). V lost 5 bases, J lost 0 bases, and 11 bases lay in between. Here the CDR3 reads CASSLQGTSGNTIYF. The CDR3 coding sequence is TGTGCCAGCAGCCTTCAGGGAACCTCTGGAAACACCATATATTTT.

The rearrangement uses TRBV27 and TRBJ2-2; TRBD1 matches 9 bases. The CDR3 loop spans 17 amino acids. Germline assignment: CDR1 MNHEY and CDR2 SMNVEV (reference sequence). With 3 bases clipped from V and 2 bases from J, the junction kept 7 bases outside the gene matches. The chain's CDR3 is CASSFGTGRLNTGELFF. CDR3 DNA sequence: TGTGCCAGCAGTTTCGGGACAGGGAGGTTAAACACCGGGGAGCTGTTTTTT.

The V and J genes are TRBV12-3 or TRBV12-4 and TRBJ2-5; 7 bases are shared with TRBD2. With V trimmed by 8 bases and J by 3 bases, 6 bases remained unmatched. The CDR3 covers 13 residues. The CDR3 spells CASAAGAKETQYF. Here the CDR3 DNA reads TGTGCCAGCGCGGCGGGAGCGAAAGAGACCCAGTACTTC.

This chain joins TRBV3-1 (or the pseudogene TRBV3-2) and TRBJ2-2; D uncertain. The germline V gene has CDR1 LGHDT and CDR2 YNNKEL (reference sequence). The CDR3 runs 15 residues. V was shortened by 4 bases and J by 1 base, with 10 bases between the two germline ends. The CDR3 DNA sequence: TGTGCCAGCAGCCCCCCAGCGCGGAACACCGGGGAGCTGTTTTTT. Translation: CASSPPARNTGELFF.

The V and J genes are TRBV28 and TRBJ1-1; D gene unclear. V lost 7 bases and J lost 1, with 10 bases in between. The CDR3 length is 13 residues. Germline CDR1 and CDR2: MDHEN and SYDVKM. The CDR3 loop reads CASTTSWNTEAFF. The DNA for the CDR3 is TGTGCCAGCACCACTTCCTGGAACACTGAAGCTTTCTTT.

To note about this clone: The sample contains more than one DNA sequence encoding this CDR3. The V gene is TRBV27, the J gene TRBJ2-7; 9 nucleotides line up with TRBD2. The CDR3 is made up of 13 amino acids. Looked up from germline, CDR1 is MNHEY and CDR2 is SMNVEV (reference sequence). V was clipped by 9 bases and J by 2 bases; unmatched bases: 5. The CDR3 reads CASRLAGTYEQYF. In DNA, the CDR3 is TGTGCCAGTAGGCTAGCGGGGACCTACGAGCAGTACTTC.

The chain uses TRBV27 and TRBJ2-7, with 9 bases aligning to TRBD1. The CDR3 runs 14 residues. Germline-derived CDR1 and CDR2 are MNHEY and SMNVEV (reference sequence). V was pared by 7 bases and J by 2 bases, with 6 bases of the junction left unmatched. The CDR3 coding sequence is TGTGCCAGCACTGTAAGACAGGGGGCCTACGAGCAGTACTTC. The encoded protein is CASTVRQGAYEQYF.

The rearrangement links TRBV19 to TRBJ2-5; maybe TRBD2 (6 bases). This CDR3 is 13 amino acids long. Germline V gene lookup returns CDR1 LNHDA and CDR2 SQIVND (reference sequence). V was pared by 5 bases and J by 2 bases, with 9 bases between. CDR3 sequence reads: CASSLTRQETQYF. The CDR3 nucleotides read TGTGCCAGTAGTTTGACTAGGCAAGAGACCCAGTACTTC.

This clone was detected once. The rearrangement links TRBV5-6 to TRBJ2-7; TRBD1 agrees at 7 bases. Per germline, CDR1 SGHDT and CDR2 YYEEEE. With 5 bases clipped from V and 3 bases from J, the junction kept 5 bases outside the gene matches. The length of the CDR3 is 13 residues. In DNA, the CDR3 is TGTGCCAGCAGGAAGACAGGGAACTACGAGCAGTACTTC. Its protein is CASRKTGNYEQYF.